These T cell receptor beta chains were read from a single sample in a study of T cells in Graves' hyperthyroidism and ophthalmopathy. TCRdb analysed the multiplex PCR reads with MiXCR anew, one entry per CDR3 protein. This table holds fewer than 600,000 distinct CDR3 sequences, 14% found once. Specimen: blood. The source of these receptors is a young woman with Graves' hyperthyroidism. The CDR3 runs from the conserved cysteine through the conserved F or W.

V gene: TRBV11-2
J gene: TRBJ2-7
CDR3 protein: CASSLDIGLAGTEQYF

V gene: TRBV20-1
J gene: TRBJ2-7
CDR3 protein: CSARNSKGFYEQYF

V gene: TRBV9
J gene: TRBJ2-7
CDR3 protein: CASNPSGRDEQYF

V gene: TRBV29-1
J gene: TRBJ2-3
CDR3 protein: CSVRDSTDTQYF

V gene: TRBV12-3/TRBV12-4
J gene: TRBJ1-2
CDR3 protein: CASSGSADRSSYGYTF

V gene: TRBV24-1
J gene: TRBJ1-1
CDR3 protein: CATSAGALTEAFF

V gene: TRBV9
J gene: TRBJ1-4
CDR3 protein: CASSVTGGEKLFF

V gene: TRBV30
J gene: TRBJ1-2
CDR3 protein: CAWSARGQGAYGYTF

V gene: TRBV30
J gene: TRBJ1-5
CDR3 protein: CAWSVGGAGQPQHF

V gene: TRBV7-9
J gene: TRBJ2-1
CDR3 protein: CASSTRLASGSPSTGYNEQFF

V gene: TRBV20-1
J gene: TRBJ2-3
CDR3 protein: CSARGGTSGSTDTQYF

V gene: TRBV6-1
J gene: TRBJ2-2
CDR3 protein: CASSGTGGPNTGELFF

V gene: TRBV11-2
J gene: TRBJ1-2
CDR3 protein: CASSLDASPSYGYTF

V gene: TRBV2
J gene: TRBJ2-5
CDR3 protein: CASSEGSGGTSGRVTQYF

V gene: TRBV11-2
J gene: TRBJ2-3
CDR3 protein: CASRGGPVADTQYF

V gene: TRBV18
J gene: TRBJ2-7
CDR3 protein: CASSPAATYEQYF

V gene: TRBV7-8
J gene: TRBJ2-1
CDR3 protein: CASRGLAGVAYYNEQFF

V gene: TRBV5-1
J gene: TRBJ1-1
CDR3 protein: CASSWQGAEAFF

V gene: TRBV29-1
J gene: TRBJ2-1
CDR3 protein: CSVENGLADNEQFF

V gene: TRBV10-2
J gene: TRBJ2-1
CDR3 protein: CASSEEGTSGSLVNEQFF

V gene: TRBV29-1
J gene: TRBJ2-7
CDR3 protein: CSVRGTGAYEQYF

V gene: TRBV9
J gene: TRBJ2-6
CDR3 protein: CASSAMTDGANVLTF

V gene: TRBV7-3
J gene: TRBJ2-1
CDR3 protein: CASSLNGGGMGSYNEQFF

V gene: TRBV19
J gene: TRBJ1-2
CDR3 protein: CASRVSDTGNYGYTF